A selection of T cell receptor beta chains follows, all from one sample in a study of chemoradiotherapy in HPV16-positive cancers. TCRdb keeps only in-frame clones here, not all; method: immunoSEQ multiplex PCR. The table includes several thousand clones, around 87% detected once. Sequenced material: tumor tissue, taken from a patient who underwent chemoradiotherapy. These receptors all stem from a human donor with HPV-associated anogenital cancer. CDR3s include the opening cysteine and the closing phenylalanine or tryptophan. Each record gives: clone size, V gene, J gene, D gene, CDR3 protein, CDR3 DNA. The D gene is left open where the match is weak. The listing skips clone size in some rows; elsewhere it reads once, few, many or a size class.

clone size: .; V gene: TRBV19; J gene: TRBJ1-1; D gene: .; CDR3 protein: CASIGLAAGVATEAFF; CDR3 DNA: TGTGCCAGTATCGGTCTGGCGGCAGGGGTGGCCACTGAAGCTTTCTTT
clone size: .; V gene: TRBV20-1; J gene: TRBJ2-7; D gene: .; CDR3 protein: CSARDSYEQYF; CDR3 DNA: TGCAGTGCTAGAGACAGCTACGAGCAGTACTTC
clone size: .; V gene: TRBV2; J gene: TRBJ1-5; D gene: .; CDR3 protein: CASSEARGSGQPQHF; CDR3 DNA: TGTGCCAGCAGTGAAGCGCGAGGGTCTGGGCAGCCCCAGCATTTT
clone size: .; V gene: TRBV15; J gene: TRBJ1-1; D gene: TRBD1; CDR3 protein: CATSSGTGVRAFF; CDR3 DNA: TGTGCCACCAGCAGCGGGACAGGGGTTCGAGCTTTCTTT
clone size: .; V gene: TRBV27; J gene: TRBJ1-1; D gene: .; CDR3 protein: CASSLARGNTEAFF; CDR3 DNA: TGTGCCAGCAGTTTAGCACGGGGAAACACTGAAGCTTTCTTT
clone size: .; V gene: TRBV7-2; J gene: TRBJ1-2; D gene: TRBD1; CDR3 protein: CASSLAQGEAGYTF; CDR3 DNA: TGTGCCAGCAGCTTAGCTCAGGGGGAGGCGGGCTACACCTTC
clone size: .; V gene: TRBV4-2; J gene: TRBJ2-1; D gene: .; CDR3 protein: CASSRTAGLSDEQFF; CDR3 DNA: TGTGCCAGCAGCCGAACGGCGGGACTGAGTGATGAGCAGTTCTTC
clone size: few; V gene: TRBV5-6; J gene: TRBJ1-1; D gene: .; CDR3 protein: CASSLGQRAEAFF; CDR3 DNA: TGTGCCAGCAGCTTGGGACAAAGGGCTGAAGCTTTCTTT
clone size: .; V gene: TRBV19; J gene: TRBJ1-1; D gene: .; CDR3 protein: CASSSGPMNTEAFF; CDR3 DNA: TGTGCCAGTAGTTCGGGGCCCATGAACACTGAAGCTTTCTTT
clone size: once; V gene: TRBV2; J gene: TRBJ2-3; D gene: .; CDR3 protein: CASSELRGREGTQYF; CDR3 DNA: TGTGCCAGCAGTGAGTTGCGCGGCAGAGAAGGCACGCAGTATTTT
clone size: .; V gene: TRBV19; J gene: TRBJ2-2; D gene: TRBD2; CDR3 protein: CASSMVAGITGELFF; CDR3 DNA: TGTGCCAGTAGTATGGTAGCGGGGATAACCGGGGAGCTGTTTTTT
clone size: .; V gene: TRBV30; J gene: TRBJ1-1; D gene: .; CDR3 protein: CAWSGGRNTEAFF; CDR3 DNA: TGTGCCTGGAGTGGGGGACGGAACACTGAAGCTTTCTTT
clone size: .; V gene: TRBV2; J gene: TRBJ2-3; D gene: TRBD2; CDR3 protein: CASSVGLAEGRNTQYF; CDR3 DNA: TGTGCCAGCAGTGTCGGACTAGCGGAGGGGAGAAATACGCAGTATTTT
clone size: .; V gene: TRBV19; J gene: TRBJ2-2; D gene: .; CDR3 protein: CASRYPSRIWAPNTGELFF; CDR3 DNA: TGTGCCAGTAGATACCCGTCCCGAATATGGGCCCCTAACACCGGGGAGCTGTTTTTT
clone size: few; V gene: TRBV27; J gene: TRBJ1-1; D gene: .; CDR3 protein: CASSSLEWPEAFF; CDR3 DNA: TGTGCCAGCAGTTCCCTCGAGTGGCCTGAAGCTTTCTTT
clone size: few; V gene: TRBV27; J gene: TRBJ2-3; D gene: TRBD2; CDR3 protein: CASSLGGGGNTQYF; CDR3 DNA: TGTGCCAGCAGTTTGGGCGGGGGGGGGAATACGCAGTATTTT
clone size: .; V gene: TRBV29-1; J gene: TRBJ2-7; D gene: .; CDR3 protein: CSVVEGAGEQYF; CDR3 DNA: TGCAGCGTTGTGGAGGGGGCTGGTGAGCAGTACTTC
clone size: .; V gene: TRBV30; J gene: TRBJ2-2; D gene: TRBD1; CDR3 protein: CASPRIQGGELFF; CDR3 DNA: TGTGCCTCACCAAGGATACAGGGGGGGGAGCTGTTTTTT
clone size: .; V gene: TRBV4-2; J gene: TRBJ1-2; D gene: .; CDR3 protein: CASSQASAQGKGYTF; CDR3 DNA: TGTGCCAGCAGCCAAGCCTCGGCTCAGGGGAAAGGCTACACCTTC
clone size: .; V gene: TRBV10-2; J gene: TRBJ2-1; D gene: TRBD1; CDR3 protein: CASSVDRVAEQFF; CDR3 DNA: TGCGCCAGCAGCGTGGACAGGGTGGCTGAGCAGTTCTTC
clone size: .; V gene: TRBV28; J gene: TRBJ2-5; D gene: TRBD1; CDR3 protein: CASSIDRGRRETQYF; CDR3 DNA: TGTGCCAGCAGTATCGACAGGGGGCGAAGGGAGACCCAGTACTTC
clone size: few; V gene: TRBV4-1; J gene: TRBJ1-1; D gene: TRBD1; CDR3 protein: CASSQVAGTDPFEAFF; CDR3 DNA: TGCGCCAGCAGCCAAGTCGCGGGGACAGACCCCTTTGAAGCTTTCTTT
clone size: .; V gene: TRBV11-3; J gene: TRBJ2-2; D gene: .; CDR3 protein: CASSSSGTGELFF; CDR3 DNA: TGTGCCAGCAGCTCCAGCGGCACCGGGGAGCTGTTTTTT
clone size: few; V gene: TRBV7-6; J gene: TRBJ2-2; D gene: TRBD2; CDR3 protein: CASSAGGGALTGELFF; CDR3 DNA: TGTGCCAGCAGCGCCGGCGGGGGGGCCTTGACCGGGGAGCTGTTTTTT
clone size: .; V gene: TRBV6-5; J gene: TRBJ2-1; D gene: .; CDR3 protein: CASSYKQGLRQFF; CDR3 DNA: TGTGCCAGCAGTTACAAGCAGGGGCTCAGGCAGTTCTTC
clone size: .; V gene: TRBV7-3; J gene: TRBJ2-5; D gene: TRBD1; CDR3 protein: CASSPDRRTGQETQYF; CDR3 DNA: TGTGCCAGCAGCCCAGACAGGAGGACAGGGCAAGAGACCCAGTACTTC
clone size: .; V gene: TRBV10-3; J gene: TRBJ2-7; D gene: .; CDR3 protein: CASAETYEQYF; CDR3 DNA: TGTGCCTCGGCGGAGACCTACGAGCAGTACTTC
clone size: .; V gene: TRBV21-1; J gene: TRBJ2-7; D gene: .; CDR3 protein: CASSRTVGRTYEQYF; CDR3 DNA: TGTGCCAGCAGCCGAACCGTTGGACGGACCTACGAGCAGTACTTC
clone size: .; V gene: TRBV5-1; J gene: TRBJ1-4; D gene: .; CDR3 protein: CASSLNVQGGNEKLFF; CDR3 DNA: TGCGCCAGCAGCTTGAACGTACAGGGTGGTAATGAAAAACTGTTTTTT
clone size: .; V gene: TRBV28; J gene: TRBJ2-7; D gene: .; CDR3 protein: CASTPGVDGANEQYF; CDR3 DNA: TGTGCCAGCACCCCAGGGGTCGATGGGGCTAACGAGCAGTACTTC
clone size: .; V gene: TRBV2; J gene: TRBJ1-4; D gene: TRBD1; CDR3 protein: CASSPDRGGGSEKLFF; CDR3 DNA: TGTGCCAGCAGTCCGGACAGGGGAGGGGGAAGTGAAAAACTGTTTTTT
clone size: .; V gene: TRBV12-5; J gene: TRBJ2-7; D gene: .; CDR3 protein: CASGLGLGQTLDSYEQYF; CDR3 DNA: TGTGCTAGTGGTTTGGGGTTAGGACAGACCCTCGACTCCTACGAGCAGTACTTC
clone size: once; V gene: TRBV6-5; J gene: TRBJ2-1; D gene: TRBD2; CDR3 protein: CASRERGGYRQFF; CDR3 DNA: TGTGCCAGCAGAGAGCGGGGGGGCTATAGGCAGTTCTTC
clone size: .; V gene: TRBV6-5; J gene: TRBJ2-7; D gene: .; CDR3 protein: CASSSGLLGEQYF; CDR3 DNA: TGTGCCAGCAGTAGTGGGCTCTTAGGCGAGCAGTACTTC
clone size: .; V gene: TRBV6-1; J gene: TRBJ1-1; D gene: .; CDR3 protein: CASKGVRPEAFF; CDR3 DNA: TGTGCCAGCAAGGGGGTACGCCCCGAAGCTTTCTTT
clone size: .; V gene: TRBV9; J gene: TRBJ2-3; D gene: TRBD2; CDR3 protein: CASSPGGLSADTQYF; CDR3 DNA: TGTGCCAGCAGCCCGGGGGGGTTGTCTGCAGATACGCAGTATTTT
clone size: .; V gene: TRBV5-6; J gene: TRBJ1-5; D gene: .; CDR3 protein: CASSLAAGGNQPQHF; CDR3 DNA: TGTGCCAGCAGCTTGGCGGCAGGTGGCAATCAGCCCCAGCATTTT